This T cell receptor (beta chain) was retrieved from a study of T cell responses to AZD1222 COVID-19 vaccine. Study outcomes and limitations: Repertoires were sampled only after the peak T cell response. Epitopes outside B.1.351 and B.1.1.7 mutated regions reportedly drew nearly half of spike TCRs.

With V trimmed by 2 bases and J by 9 bases, 5 bases remained unmatched. Germline CDR1 and CDR2: SGHTA and FQGNSA. The length of the CDR3 is 15 residues. As to this clone: Antigen: not known.

The assay was immunoSEQ multiplex PCR, and TCRdb's table has in-frame clones only and misses some. The table has under 150,000 clones, 93% seen once. The chain uses TRBV7-2 and TRBJ2-1; 12 bases match TRBD2. The source was peripheral blood, collected on day 0 of AZD1222 vaccination. The TCR originated in an adult in good health. The CDR3 is CASSLLTSGSGEQFF. CDR3 DNA: TGTGCCAGCAGCTTATTGACTAGCGGGAGTGGTGAGCAGTTCTTC.